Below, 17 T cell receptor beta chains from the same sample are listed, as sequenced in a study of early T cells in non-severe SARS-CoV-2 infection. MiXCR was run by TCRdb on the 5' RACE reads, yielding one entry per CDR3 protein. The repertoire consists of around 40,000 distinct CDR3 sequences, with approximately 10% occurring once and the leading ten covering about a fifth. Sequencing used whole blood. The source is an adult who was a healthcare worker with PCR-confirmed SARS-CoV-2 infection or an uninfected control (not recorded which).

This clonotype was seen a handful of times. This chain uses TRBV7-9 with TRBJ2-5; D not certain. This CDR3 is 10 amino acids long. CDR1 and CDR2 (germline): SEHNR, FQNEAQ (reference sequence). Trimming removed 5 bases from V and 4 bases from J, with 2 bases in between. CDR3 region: CASSGETQYF. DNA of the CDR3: TGTGCCAGCAGCGGAGAGACCCAGTACTTC.

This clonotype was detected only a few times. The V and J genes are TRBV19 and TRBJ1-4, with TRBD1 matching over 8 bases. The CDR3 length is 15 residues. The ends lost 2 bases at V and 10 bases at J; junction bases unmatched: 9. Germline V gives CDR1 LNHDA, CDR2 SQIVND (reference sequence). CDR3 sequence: CASSISQGAQGKLFF. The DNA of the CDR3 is TGTGCCAGTAGTATATCCCAGGGGGCTCAAGGAAAACTGTTTTTT.

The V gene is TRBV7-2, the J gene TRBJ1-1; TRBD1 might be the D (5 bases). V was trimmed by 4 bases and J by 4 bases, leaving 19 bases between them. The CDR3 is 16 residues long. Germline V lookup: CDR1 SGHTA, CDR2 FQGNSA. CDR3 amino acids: CASSYYRVQRGTEAFF. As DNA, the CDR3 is TGTGCCAGCAGCTACTACAGAGTTCAGAGGGGCACTGAAGCTTTCTTT.

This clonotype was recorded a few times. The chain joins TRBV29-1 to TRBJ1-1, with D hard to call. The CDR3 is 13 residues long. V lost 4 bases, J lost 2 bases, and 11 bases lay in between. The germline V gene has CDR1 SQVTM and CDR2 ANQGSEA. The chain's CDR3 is CSVAGQRNTEAFF. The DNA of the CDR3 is TGCAGCGTTGCGGGTCAGAGAAACACTGAAGCTTTCTTT.

CDR3: CASSYRGTGLAGGNEQFF. In DNA form, the CDR3 reads TGTGCCAGCAGTTACCGAGGCACGGGACTAGCGGGAGGCAATGAGCAGTTCTTC. This chain joins TRBV6-2 or TRBV6-3 and TRBJ2-1; 15 nucleotides line up with TRBD2. This CDR3 spans 18 amino acids. Trimming took 2 bases from V and 6 from J; bases not matched to a gene: 8. Germline values: CDR1 MNHEY, CDR2 SVGEGT.

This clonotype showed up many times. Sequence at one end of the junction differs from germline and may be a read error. The chain's CDR3 is CASSLDLQGGPHKTQYF. The DNA for the CDR3 is TGTGCTAGCAGCTTAGACTTGCAGGGTGGACCCCACAAGACCCAGTACTTC. This chain connects TRBV7-7 to TRBJ2-5, with a tentative D call TRBD1 (5 bases). Germline-derived CDR1 and CDR2 are SSHAT and FNYEAQ (reference sequence). This CDR3 comprises 17 residues.

Written as DNA, the CDR3 is TGTGCCAGCAGGGCGGGACTCAAAAGCAATCAGCCCCAGCATTTT. Its translation: CASRAGLKSNQPQHF. The chain links TRBV6-2 or TRBV6-3 to TRBJ1-5; possibly TRBD1 for D (5 bases). The V and J ends lost 6 bases and 1 base respectively, with 13 bases between them. From germline, CDR1 is MNHEY and CDR2 SVGEGT. There are 15 residues in the CDR3.

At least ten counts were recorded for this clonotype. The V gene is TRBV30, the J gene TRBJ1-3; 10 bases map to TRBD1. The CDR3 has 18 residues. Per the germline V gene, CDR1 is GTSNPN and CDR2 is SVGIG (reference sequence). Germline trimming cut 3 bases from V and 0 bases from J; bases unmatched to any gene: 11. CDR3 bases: TGTGCCTGGAGCCGGGACAGGGGCCTACTCTCCTCTGGAAACACCATATATTTT. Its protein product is CAWSRDRGLLSSGNTIYF.

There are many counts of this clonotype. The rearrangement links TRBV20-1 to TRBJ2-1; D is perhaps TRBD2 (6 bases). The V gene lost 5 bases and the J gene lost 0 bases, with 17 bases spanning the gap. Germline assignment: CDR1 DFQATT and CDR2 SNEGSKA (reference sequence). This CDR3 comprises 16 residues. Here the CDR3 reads CSARDLASSSYNEQFF. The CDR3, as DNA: TGCAGTGCTCGGGACCTAGCGTCGAGCTCCTACAATGAGCAGTTCTTC.

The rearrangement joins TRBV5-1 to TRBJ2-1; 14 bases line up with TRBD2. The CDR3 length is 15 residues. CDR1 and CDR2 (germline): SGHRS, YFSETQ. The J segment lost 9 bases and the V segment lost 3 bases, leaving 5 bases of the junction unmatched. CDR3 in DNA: TGCGCCAGCAGCTCGGGACTAGCGGGAGTTGGTGAGCAGTTCTTC. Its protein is CASSSGLAGVGEQFF. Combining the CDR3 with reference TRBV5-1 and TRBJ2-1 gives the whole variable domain KAGVTQTPRYLIKTRGQQVTLSCSPISGHRSVSWYQQTPGQGLQFLFEYFSETQRNKGNFPGRFSGRQFSNSRSEMNVSTLELGDSALYLCASSSGLAGVGEQFFGPGTRLTVL.

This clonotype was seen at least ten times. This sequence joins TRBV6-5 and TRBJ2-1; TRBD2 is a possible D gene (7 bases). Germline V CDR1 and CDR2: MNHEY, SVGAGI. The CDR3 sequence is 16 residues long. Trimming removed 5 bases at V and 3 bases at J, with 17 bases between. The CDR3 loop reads CASSPAGEGSYNEQFF. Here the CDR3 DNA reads TGTGCCAGCAGTCCCGCAGGGGAGGGGAGCTACAATGAGCAGTTCTTC.

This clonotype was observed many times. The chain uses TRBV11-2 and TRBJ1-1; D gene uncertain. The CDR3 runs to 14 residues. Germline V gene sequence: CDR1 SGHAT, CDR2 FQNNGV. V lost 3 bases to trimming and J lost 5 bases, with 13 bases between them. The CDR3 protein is CASSFGGLGTEAFF. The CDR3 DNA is TGTGCCAGCAGCTTCGGAGGGTTGGGGACTGAAGCTTTCTTT.

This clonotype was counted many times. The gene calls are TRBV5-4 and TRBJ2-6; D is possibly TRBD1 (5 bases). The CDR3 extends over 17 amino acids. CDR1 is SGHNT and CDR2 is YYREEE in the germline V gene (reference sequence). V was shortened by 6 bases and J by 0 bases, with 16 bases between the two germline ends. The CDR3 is CASTLGQVDSGANVLTF. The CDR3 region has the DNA TGTGCCAGCACCCTGGGGCAGGTCGACTCTGGGGCCAACGTCCTGACTTTC. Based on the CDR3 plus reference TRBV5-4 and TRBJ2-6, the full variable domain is ETGVTQSPTHLIKTRGQQVTLRCSSQSGHNTVSWYQQALGQGPQFIFQYYREEENGRGNFPPRFSGLQFPNYSSELNVNALELDDSALYLCASTLGQVDSGANVLTFGAGSRLTVL.

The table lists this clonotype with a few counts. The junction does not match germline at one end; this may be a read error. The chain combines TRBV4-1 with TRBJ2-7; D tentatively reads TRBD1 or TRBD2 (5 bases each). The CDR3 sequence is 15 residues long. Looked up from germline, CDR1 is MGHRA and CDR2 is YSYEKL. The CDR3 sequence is CASSTQAGAPYEQYF. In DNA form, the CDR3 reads TGCGCCAGCAGCACTCAAGCCGGGGCCCCCTACGAACAGTACTTC.

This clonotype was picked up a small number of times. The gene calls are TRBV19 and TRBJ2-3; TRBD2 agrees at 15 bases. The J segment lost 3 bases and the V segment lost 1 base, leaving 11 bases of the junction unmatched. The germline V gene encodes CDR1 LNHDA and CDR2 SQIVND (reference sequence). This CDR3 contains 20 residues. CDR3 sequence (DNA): TGTGCCAGTAGTATAGTTAACCCGGGACTAGCGGGAGGTGGAACAGATACGCAGTATTTT. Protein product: CASSIVNPGLAGGGTDTQYF.

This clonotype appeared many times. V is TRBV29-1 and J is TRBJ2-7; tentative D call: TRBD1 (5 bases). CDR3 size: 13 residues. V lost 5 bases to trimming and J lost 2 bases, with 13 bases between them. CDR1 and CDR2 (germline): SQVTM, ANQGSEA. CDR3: CSVYRWGTYEQYF. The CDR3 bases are TGCAGCGTTTACCGATGGGGCACCTACGAGCAGTACTTC.

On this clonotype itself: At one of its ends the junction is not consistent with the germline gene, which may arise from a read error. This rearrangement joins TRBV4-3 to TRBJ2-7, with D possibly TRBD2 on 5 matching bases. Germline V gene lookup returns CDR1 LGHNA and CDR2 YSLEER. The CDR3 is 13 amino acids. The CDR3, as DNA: TGCGCCAGCAGCCAAGTCCTGGACTCCGTACTACTTTTC. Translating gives CASSQVLDSVLLF.